Following are 28 T cell receptor beta chains from one sample sequenced in a study of cytomegalovirus exposure and HLA in healthy donors. Clones were read by immunoSEQ multiplex PCR, and TCRdb kept only the in-frame ones, dropping some. The table has approximately 72,000 clones, 94% seen once. Sample: PBMCs. The receptors shown here come from a woman between 18 and 29 years old in good health and CMV-seronegative.

The chain uses TRBV5-5 and TRBJ1-2; D uncertain. CDR1 is SGHKS, CDR2 YYEKEE, per germline (reference sequence). Trimming took off 0 bases at V and 4 bases at J, with 10 bases between the two ends. The length of the CDR3 is 14 residues. The chain's CDR3 is CASSLAPELYGYTF. DNA for the CDR3: TGTGCCAGCAGCTTGGCTCCGGAGCTCTATGGCTACACCTTC. The whole variable domain, remainder taken from reference TRBV5-5 and TRBJ1-2, is DAGVTQSPTHLIKTRGQQVTLRCSPISGHKSVSWYQQVLGQGPQFIFQYYEKEERGRGNFPDRFSARQFPNYSSELNVNALLLGDSALYLCASSLAPELYGYTFGSGTRLTVV.

V is TRBV5-4 and J is TRBJ2-3; D remains unclear. CDR3 size: 13 residues. The ends were cut back, 7 bases at V and 4 bases at J, with 13 bases in the middle. Germline V lookup: CDR1 SGHNT, CDR2 YYREEE (reference sequence). The DNA for the CDR3 is TGTGCCAGCCAATCTCGGGTGTCAGATACGCAGTATTTT. It codes for CASQSRVSDTQYF.

V gene TRBV7-6 combines with J gene TRBJ1-6; a weak D match, TRBD1 (6 bases). Germline CDR1 reads SGHVS; CDR2 reads FNYEAQ. CDR3 size: 15 residues. V dropped 0 bases and J dropped 6 bases, with 9 bases sitting between them. The CDR3 here is CASSLAQGGNSPLHF. Here the CDR3 DNA reads TGTGCCAGCAGCTTAGCACAGGGCGGTAATTCACCCCTCCACTTT.

This rearrangement joins TRBV28 to TRBJ2-1; D perhaps matches TRBD1 (5 bases). Germline values: CDR1 MDHEN, CDR2 SYDVKM. Trimming shortened V by 4 bases and J by 5 bases, and 15 bases separated the two germline ends. This CDR3 contains 15 residues. The CDR3 region has the DNA TGTGCCAGCAGTTCAGGGTTCGCGAGGAACAATGAGCAGTTCTTC. Protein: CASSSGFARNNEQFF. The full variable domain, in which reference TRBV28 and TRBJ2-1 provide the parts outside the CDR3, is DVKVTQSSRYLVKRTGEKVFLECVQDMDHENMFWYRQDPGLGLRLIYFSYDVKMKEKGDIPEGYSVSREKKERFSLILESASTNQTSMYLCASSSGFARNNEQFFGPGTRLTVL.

This clone has a handful of counts. The chain combines TRBV6-5 with TRBJ1-1, with 8 bases lining up with TRBD1. J gave up 2 bases and V 6 bases, and 2 bases lay outside the gene matches. CDR3 length: 13 amino acids. CDR1 and CDR2 from the germline V gene are MNHEY and SVGAGI. The CDR3 nucleotides are TGTGCCAGCAGGGGACAGGCTAACACTGAAGCTTTCTTT. Translated, it gives CASRGQANTEAFF.

The chain recombines TRBV11-3 with TRBJ2-3; 7 positions match TRBD1. The CDR3 sequence is 15 residues long. The junction had 8 bases not matched to a gene; V was cut back by 5 bases and J by 3 bases. Germline-derived CDR1 and CDR2 are SGHNT and YENEEA. The CDR3 loop reads CASSRRQGLTDTQYF. CDR3 bases: TGTGCCAGCAGCCGTAGACAGGGTTTGACAGATACGCAGTATTTT.

The chain uses TRBV9 and TRBJ2-4; maybe TRBD2 (6 bases). Trimming removed 4 bases from V and 0 bases from J, with 11 bases in between. The CDR3 is 15 amino acids. CDR1 SGDLS and CDR2 YYNGEE come from the germline V gene. CDR3 in amino acids: CASSPGELAKNIQYF. The CDR3 nucleotides read TGTGCCAGCAGCCCGGGGGAACTAGCCAAAAACATTCAGTACTTC.

This clone was seen just once. This chain joins TRBV7-2 and TRBJ1-2; 7 nucleotides match TRBD1. The CDR3 consists of 15 residues. Germline CDR1 is SGHTA and CDR2 is FQGNSA. Trimming cost V 5 bases and J 5 bases; bases outside gene matches: 11. The CDR3 DNA reads as TGTGCCAGCAGCCCCCGCGGGACAGACACTTATGGCTACACCTTC. The encoded protein is CASSPRGTDTYGYTF.

This sequence joins TRBV5-4 and TRBJ1-6; 8 nucleotides line up with TRBD1. CDR3 length: 17 residues. Germline CDR1 SGHNT, CDR2 YYREEE (reference sequence). Germline trimming cut 5 bases from V and 7 bases from J; bases unmatched to any gene: 14. The CDR3 reads CASSSRSTRTGNSPLHF. DNA for the CDR3: TGTGCCAGCAGTTCTCGCTCTACGAGGACAGGGAATTCACCCCTCCACTTT. Supplemented by reference TRBV5-4 and TRBJ1-6, the full variable domain reads ETGVTQSPTHLIKTRGQQVTLRCSSQSGHNTVSWYQQALGQGPQFIFQYYREEENGRGNFPPRFSGLQFPNYSSELNVNALELDDSALYLCASSSRSTRTGNSPLHFGNGTRLTVT.

The chain couples TRBV18 to TRBJ2-7; the D gene is possibly TRBD2 (5 bases). Germline V gene data show CDR1 as KGHSH and CDR2 as LQKENI. This CDR3 is 12 amino acids long. Trimming removed 5 bases at V and 2 bases at J, with 7 bases between. The CDR3: CASSTGTYEQYF. As DNA, the CDR3 is TGTGCCAGCTCAACGGGGACCTACGAGCAGTACTTC.

This chain uses TRBV5-1 with TRBJ1-3, with D perhaps TRBD1 (6 bases). CDR1 and CDR2 from the germline V gene are SGHRS and YFSETQ. The CDR3 is 17 residues long. Trimming took off 1 base at V and 0 bases at J, with 14 bases between the two ends. CDR3 bases: TGCGCCAGCAGCTTGACGGACAGACCCGTCTCTGGAAACACCATATATTTT. Amino acids: CASSLTDRPVSGNTIYF.

This clone came up once. The chain recombines TRBV7-2 with TRBJ2-1; no clear D. Germline CDR1 and CDR2: SGHTA and FQGNSA. V lost 2 bases, J lost 6 bases, and 11 bases lay in between. The CDR3 covers 14 residues. The CDR3 DNA reads as TGTGCCAGCAGCTTAACCCGTAGCTCCAATGAGCAGTTCTTC. It translates to CASSLTRSSNEQFF. The variable domain in full, completed from reference TRBV7-2 and TRBJ2-1, reads GAGVSQSPSNKVTEKGKDVELRCDPISGHTALYWYRQSLGQGLEFLIYFQGNSAPDKSGLPSDRFSAERTGGSVSTLTIQRTQQEDSAVYLCASSLTRSSNEQFFGPGTRLTVL.

The count of this clone is one. This chain's CDR3 is CASSQGHGYTF. The CDR3, as DNA: TGTGCCAGCAGCCAGGGGCATGGCTACACCTTC. V gene TRBV11-2 combines with J gene TRBJ1-2, with D maybe TRBD1 (6 bases). V lost 5 bases to trimming and J lost 6 bases, with 7 bases between them. The CDR3 runs 11 residues. CDR1 and CDR2 (germline): SGHAT, FQNNGV. The whole variable domain, filled in from reference TRBV11-2 and TRBJ1-2, reads EAGVAQSPRYKIIEKRQSVAFWCNPISGHATLYWYQQILGQGPKLLIQFQNNGVVDDSQLPKDRFSAERLKGVDSTLKIQPAKLEDSAVYLCASSQGHGYTFGSGTRLTVV.

V usage is TRBV28 and J usage is TRBJ2-6; 12 bases fit TRBD1. The CDR3 is made up of 18 amino acids. Unmatched junction bases numbered 6, after V lost 4 bases and J lost 2 bases. Germline lookup yields CDR1 MDHEN and CDR2 SYDVKM. The CDR3: CASSSSGQGATGANVLTF. Written as DNA, the CDR3 is TGTGCCAGCAGTTCGTCGGGACAGGGGGCGACTGGGGCCAACGTCCTGACTTTC.

The V gene is TRBV6-1, the J gene TRBJ2-5; TRBD2 matches at 8 bases. Germline V CDR1 and CDR2: MNHNS, SASEGT. The CDR3 loop spans 14 amino acids. With 2 bases clipped from V and 5 bases from J, the junction kept 4 bases outside the gene matches. The CDR3 coding sequence is TGTGCCAGCAGTGAACCGGGGGGGGTGGAGACCCAGTACTTC. This sequence encodes CASSEPGGVETQYF.

The rearrangement uses TRBV6-5 and TRBJ2-3; D is unclear. Germline CDR1 reads MNHEY; CDR2 reads SVGAGI. The V end lost 3 bases, the J end lost 1 base, and 5 bases lay between the germline ends. CDR3 length equals 13 residues. CDR3 sequence (DNA): TGTGCCAGCAGTTATCCGGGCACAGATACGCAGTATTTT. Translation gives CASSYPGTDTQYF.

This clone came up once. V is TRBV7-3 and J is TRBJ2-7, with 8 bases that match TRBD1. The CDR3 runs to 18 residues. Germline CDR1 and CDR2: SGHTA and FQGTGA. Trimming cost V 0 bases and J 0 bases; bases outside gene matches: 10. The CDR3 region is CASSLTGSGTGASYEQYF. CDR3 in DNA: TGTGCCAGCAGCTTAACGGGATCCGGGACAGGAGCCTCCTACGAGCAGTACTTC.

The chain has TRBV30 and TRBJ2-2; possible D gene TRBD1, 5 bases. The CDR3 covers 14 residues. V was clipped by 0 bases and J by 7 bases, with 12 bases between them. Germline loops: CDR1 GTSNPN, CDR2 SVGIG (reference sequence). CDR3 sequence reads: CAWSVPGMVGELFF. The CDR3 DNA reads TGTGCCTGGAGTGTACCAGGGATGGTCGGGGAGCTGTTTTTT.

This clone was detected a few times. The V gene is TRBV10-2, the J gene TRBJ2-3; D is perhaps TRBD2 (6 bases). The CDR3 length is 14 residues. The germline V gene has CDR1 WSHSY and CDR2 SAAADI. The V end was cut by 2 bases, the J end by 0 bases, with 6 bases between. The CDR3 bases are TGCGCCAGCAGTGAGGGGGGGAGCACAGATACGCAGTATTTT. It encodes CASSEGGSTDTQYF.

The chain has TRBV29-1 and TRBJ2-6; D not certain. V lost 7 bases to trimming and J lost 4 bases, with 11 bases between them. Germline loops: CDR1 SQVTM, CDR2 ANQGSEA. The CDR3 is made up of 13 amino acids. The CDR3 nucleotides read TGCAGCGGATACTCCGCCGGGGCCAACGTCCTGACTTTC. As protein: CSGYSAGANVLTF.

This clone has only one observation. The chain recombines TRBV10-3 with TRBJ2-3; 10 bases agree with TRBD1. The length of the CDR3 is 13 residues. Trimming cost V 9 bases and J 3 bases; bases outside gene matches: 3. The germline gives CDR1 ENHRY, CDR2 SYGVKD. The DNA of the CDR3 is TGTGCCATAAGACAGGGGGCTACAGATACGCAGTATTTT. Translating gives CAIRQGATDTQYF.

The chain joins TRBV28 to TRBJ1-5; 7 bases map to TRBD1. The CDR3 consists of 14 residues. J was trimmed by 3 bases and V by 5 bases; bases with no gene match: 4. Germline V gene lookup returns CDR1 MDHEN and CDR2 SYDVKM. The CDR3 loop is CASSPDRVNQPQHF. In DNA form, the CDR3 reads TGTGCCAGCAGTCCTGACAGGGTCAATCAGCCCCAGCATTTT.

This clone was counted once. The chain links TRBV29-1 to TRBJ1-2, with 7 bases aligning to TRBD1. From germline, CDR1 is SQVTM and CDR2 ANQGSEA. J lost 4 bases, V lost 1 base, and 6 bases had no gene match. The CDR3 has 14 residues. The CDR3 spells CSVEGGTDVYGYTF. The CDR3 DNA reads as TGCAGCGTTGAAGGTGGGACAGACGTCTATGGCTACACCTTC.

The chain recombines TRBV28 with TRBJ1-4; D uncertain. CDR3 size: 18 residues. Germline assignment: CDR1 MDHEN and CDR2 SYDVKM. V dropped 5 bases and J dropped 5 bases, with 24 bases sitting between them. The CDR3 region has the DNA TGTGCCAGCAGTCCCCGGTGGGGTGGGCTCGCGGGAAATGAAAAACTGTTTTTT. This sequence encodes CASSPRWGGLAGNEKLFF.

This clone occurred once. The rearrangement uses TRBV15 and TRBJ2-7; perhaps TRBD1 as D (5 bases). V was cut by 0 bases and J by 0 bases, with 9 bases left in between. The CDR3 length is 15 residues. CDR1 is LNHNV and CDR2 is YYDKDF in the germline V gene (reference sequence). This chain's CDR3 is CATSRDAGNSYEQYF. CDR3 DNA sequence: TGTGCCACCAGCAGAGATGCAGGGAACTCCTACGAGCAGTACTTC. The variable domain in full, completed from reference TRBV15 and TRBJ2-7, reads DAMVIQNPRYQVTQFGKPVTLSCSQTLNHNVMYWYQQKSSQAPKLLFHYYDKDFNNEADTPDNFQSRRPNTSFCFLDIRSPGLGDTAMYLCATSRDAGNSYEQYFGPGTRLTVT.

The J gene is TRBJ1-1, the V gene TRBV6-5, with D unclear. The CDR3 sequence is 11 residues long. The ends were cut back, 6 bases at V and 2 bases at J, with 4 bases in the middle. CDR1 is MNHEY, CDR2 SVGAGI, per germline. CDR3 sequence (DNA): TGTGCCAGCAGGTTAAACACTGAAGCTTTCTTT. It specifies CASRLNTEAFF.

The chain uses TRBV6-1 and TRBJ1-1; possible D gene TRBD1, 6 bases. With 4 bases removed from V and 2 bases from J, the gap between germline ends came to 17 bases. Germline loops: CDR1 MNHNS, CDR2 SASEGT. The CDR3 covers 16 residues. In nucleotides, the CDR3 is TGTGCCAGCAGTGCCTACTCACAGGGCCTTAACACTGAAGCTTTCTTT. It codes for CASSAYSQGLNTEAFF.

The chain combines TRBV5-4 with TRBJ2-1; TRBD2 agrees at 7 bases. CDR3 length equals 12 residues. V was pared by 5 bases and J by 8 bases, with 4 bases of the junction left unmatched. Germline V gene sequence: CDR1 SGHNT, CDR2 YYREEE (reference sequence). The CDR3 here is CASRGGWDEQFF. CDR3 sequence (DNA): TGTGCCAGCAGGGGAGGGTGGGATGAGCAGTTCTTC.